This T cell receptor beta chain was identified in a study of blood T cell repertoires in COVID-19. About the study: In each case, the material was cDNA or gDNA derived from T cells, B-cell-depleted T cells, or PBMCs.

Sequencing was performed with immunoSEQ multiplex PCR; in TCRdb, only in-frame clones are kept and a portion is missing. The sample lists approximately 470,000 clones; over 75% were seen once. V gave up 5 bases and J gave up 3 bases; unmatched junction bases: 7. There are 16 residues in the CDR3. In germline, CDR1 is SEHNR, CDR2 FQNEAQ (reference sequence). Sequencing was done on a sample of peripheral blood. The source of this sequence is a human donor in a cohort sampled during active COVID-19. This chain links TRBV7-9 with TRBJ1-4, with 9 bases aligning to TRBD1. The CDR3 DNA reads TGTGCCAGCAGCCCACGGGACAGGGCGCCTAATGAAAAACTGTTTTTT. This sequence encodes CASSPRDRAPNEKLFF.